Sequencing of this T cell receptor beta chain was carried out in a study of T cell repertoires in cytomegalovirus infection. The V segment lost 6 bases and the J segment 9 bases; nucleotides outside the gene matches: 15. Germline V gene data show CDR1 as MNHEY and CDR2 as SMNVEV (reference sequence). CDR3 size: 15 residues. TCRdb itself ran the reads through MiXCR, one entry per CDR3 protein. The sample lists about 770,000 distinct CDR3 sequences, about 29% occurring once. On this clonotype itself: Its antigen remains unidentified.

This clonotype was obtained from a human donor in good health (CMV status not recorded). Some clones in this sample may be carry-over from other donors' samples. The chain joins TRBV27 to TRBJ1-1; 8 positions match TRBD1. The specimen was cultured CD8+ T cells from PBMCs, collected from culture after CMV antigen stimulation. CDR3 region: CASRALGQGRRKAFF. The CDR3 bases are TGTGCCAGCAGGGCGCTTGGACAGGGAAGGCGGAAAGCTTTCTTT.